The 30 T cell receptor beta chains below come from one sample, sequenced in a study of blood T cell repertoires in COVID-19. Assay: immunoSEQ multiplex PCR; the TCRdb copy retains only in-frame clones and omits some. The sample gives about 130,000 clones, 70% to 85% of which show up once; over 9.5% is in the top ten. The sequencing input was peripheral blood. Receptors were obtained from a man aged 55 to 70 who had recovered from COVID-19.

This sequence joins TRBV28 and TRBJ1-5; TRBD1 matches at 10 bases. Unmatched junction bases numbered 4, after V lost 4 bases and J lost 1 base. Germline V gene data show CDR1 as MDHEN and CDR2 as SYDVKM. The CDR3 totals 16 residues. The CDR3 sequence: CASSSPGQGSNQPQHF. The CDR3, as DNA: TGTGCCAGCAGTTCACCGGGACAGGGGAGCAATCAGCCCCAGCATTTT.

The J gene is TRBJ2-3, the V gene TRBV7-8; 7 bases are a match to TRBD2. V was clipped by 4 bases and J by 7 bases; unmatched bases: 5. The CDR3 is 13 residues long. Germline V gene data show CDR1 as SGHVS and CDR2 as FQNEAQ. The CDR3 nucleotides are TGTGCCAGCAGCTCCTCGGGGGGATATACGCAGTATTTT. Translated, it gives CASSSSGGYTQYF.

The gene calls are TRBV11-2 and TRBJ2-5; 8 bases agree with TRBD2. V dropped 3 bases and J dropped 5; count of bases not matched to a gene: 8. Germline lookup yields CDR1 SGHAT and CDR2 FQNNGV. The CDR3 runs 15 residues. The CDR3 region is CASSFRGGPGETQYF. CDR3 sequence (DNA): TGTGCCAGCAGCTTCCGCGGGGGGCCGGGGGAGACCCAGTACTTC.

The CDR3 DNA reads TGTGCCAGCAGTCCCATGGGCTATTCCTACAATGAGCAGTTCTTC. This gives the protein CASSPMGYSYNEQFF. This sequence joins TRBV28 and TRBJ2-1, with no clear D. Germline assignment: CDR1 MDHEN and CDR2 SYDVKM. The CDR3 runs to 15 residues. V shed 5 bases and J shed 1 base, with 12 bases lying between them.

The chain is built from TRBV24-1 and TRBJ1-1; 9 bases line up with TRBD1. After removal of 5 bases from V and 5 bases from J, the junction contained 2 bases not matched to a gene. This CDR3 contains 13 residues. Germline loops: CDR1 KGHDR, CDR2 SFDVKD. Here the CDR3 DNA reads TGTGCCACCAGTGTAGGACAGGGGACTGAAGCTTTCTTT. It is translated as CATSVGQGTEAFF.

The rearrangement links TRBV5-4 to TRBJ1-1, with 7 bases identical to TRBD1. Trimming at V came to 4 bases and at J to 10 bases, leaving 7 bases not matched to a gene. Germline CDR1 is SGHNT and CDR2 is YYREEE (reference sequence). The CDR3 has 12 amino acids. As DNA, the CDR3 is TGTGCCAGCAGCCCCCGACAGGGATTAGCTTTCTTT. The encoded protein is CASSPRQGLAFF.

V is TRBV19 and J is TRBJ2-5, with D tentatively TRBD2 (6 bases). CDR1 is LNHDA and CDR2 is SQIVND in the germline V gene (reference sequence). Between the trimmed V and J ends, which lost 5 bases and 4 bases, there was a span of 17 bases. The CDR3 loop spans 15 amino acids. The CDR3 region has the DNA TGTGCCAGTAGTCCTGGCGGGAACCACCGAGAGACCCAGTACTTC. This codes for CASSPGGNHRETQYF.

The chain has TRBV24-1 and TRBJ2-1; 10 bases align to TRBD1. The V and J ends lost 10 bases and 9 bases, in that order; junction bases with no gene match: 8. Germline assignment: CDR1 KGHDR and CDR2 SFDVKD. The CDR3 is 13 amino acids. CDR3 amino acids: CATKGQGSGEQFF. The CDR3 nucleotides read TGTGCCACTAAGGGACAGGGGTCAGGTGAGCAGTTCTTC.

The V and J genes are TRBV9 and TRBJ2-5; possible D gene TRBD1, 5 bases. CDR3 size: 14 residues. Germline CDR1 and CDR2: SGDLS and YYNGEE. The V end was cut by 4 bases, the J end by 2 bases, with 12 bases between. CDR3 sequence: CASSTGRMQETQYF. The CDR3 DNA reads as TGTGCCAGCAGCACAGGACGGATGCAAGAGACCCAGTACTTC.

This sequence joins TRBV7-3 and TRBJ2-1, with 8 positions matching TRBD1. Germline V CDR1 and CDR2: SGHTA, FQGTGA. The CDR3 consists of 14 residues. Trimming took 2 bases from V and 7 from J; bases not matched to a gene: 4. The CDR3 spells CASSLQGANNEQFF. CDR3 DNA sequence: TGTGCCAGCAGCTTACAGGGGGCTAATAATGAGCAGTTCTTC.

The chain links TRBV7-9 to TRBJ1-5; the match to TRBD1 covers 10 bases. J was trimmed by 7 bases and V by 4 bases; bases with no gene match: 13. The length of the CDR3 is 17 residues. From germline, CDR1 is SEHNR and CDR2 FQNEAQ (reference sequence). As DNA, the CDR3 is TGTGCCAGCAGCTCCACGGTTACCGGGACAGGGGACCAGCCCCAGCATTTT. Translating it yields CASSSTVTGTGDQPQHF.

This chain connects TRBV18 to TRBJ2-3; TRBD1 is a possible D gene (5 bases). The V gene's germline CDR1 is KGHSH and CDR2 LQKENI. CDR3 length: 16 amino acids. Trimming removed 4 bases at V and 1 base at J, with 15 bases between. The CDR3 nucleotides are TGTGCCAGCTCACGAGATCGGGCCAGGGGCACAGATACGCAGTATTTT. Translated, it gives CASSRDRARGTDTQYF.

The V call is TRBV29-1, the J call TRBJ2-1; maybe TRBD2 (6 bases). CDR1 and CDR2 from the germline V gene are SQVTM and ANQGSEA. The V end was cut by 5 bases, the J end by 0 bases, with 11 bases between. The CDR3 length is 14 residues. The CDR3 is CSVTGAYSYNEQFF. The CDR3, as DNA: TGCAGCGTTACGGGAGCGTACTCCTACAATGAGCAGTTCTTC.

The chain links TRBV3-1 (or the pseudogene TRBV3-2) to TRBJ2-2; D might be TRBD1 (6 bases). The length of the CDR3 is 14 residues. V lost 0 bases and J 6 bases, leaving 8 bases between the germline ends. CDR1 and CDR2 (germline): LGHDT, YNNKEL (reference sequence). CDR3 amino acids: CASSQDWGPGELFF. The CDR3 region has the DNA TGTGCCAGCAGCCAAGACTGGGGGCCCGGGGAGCTGTTTTTT.

J is TRBJ2-1 and V is TRBV5-5; TRBD2 agrees at 8 bases. The CDR3 has 17 residues. With V trimmed by 4 bases and J by 8 bases, 17 bases remained unmatched. Germline CDR1 SGHKS, CDR2 YYEKEE (reference sequence). CDR3 amino acids: CASSRTLAGGGIDEQFF. The CDR3 nucleotides read TGTGCCAGCAGCCGAACGCTAGCGGGCGGAGGAATAGATGAGCAGTTCTTC.

A few counts support this clone. The chain carries TRBV5-1 and TRBJ2-3, with unresolved D. This CDR3 comprises 15 residues. Between the trimmed V and J ends, which lost 1 base and 2 bases, there was a span of 11 bases. Germline assignment: CDR1 SGHRS and CDR2 YFSETQ. In nucleotides, the CDR3 is TGCGCCAGCAGCTTGTGGTCAGGAAACACAGATACGCAGTATTTT. Translated, it gives CASSLWSGNTDTQYF.

The chain recombines TRBV30 with TRBJ2-1; TRBD2 matches at 12 bases. This CDR3 spans 17 amino acids. With V trimmed by 1 base and J by 6 bases, 10 bases remained unmatched. Per the germline V gene, CDR1 is GTSNPN and CDR2 is SVGIG (reference sequence). The CDR3, as DNA: TGTGCCTGGAGTGCCCTTACGACTAGCGGGGGACCCAATGAGCAGTTCTTC. Protein: CAWSALTTSGGPNEQFF.

This chain uses TRBV5-1 with TRBJ2-3; 7 nucleotides line up with TRBD2. The CDR3 runs to 17 residues. The trim removed 1 base at V and 0 bases at J, leaving 8 bases unmatched. Germline values: CDR1 SGHRS, CDR2 YFSETQ. The CDR3 coding sequence is TGCGCCAGCAGCTTGTTGGGCGGGGGTTCCAGCACAGATACGCAGTATTTT. Protein: CASSLLGGGSSTDTQYF.

The rearrangement links TRBV19 to TRBJ2-7, with 9 positions matching TRBD1. CDR1 is LNHDA and CDR2 is SQIVND in the germline V gene (reference sequence). V shed 4 bases and J 4 bases; nucleotides not matched to a gene: 2. This CDR3 is 13 amino acids long. CDR3: CASSKGTGYEQYF. CDR3 coding DNA: TGTGCCAGTAGTAAGGGGACAGGGTACGAGCAGTACTTC.

In its sample, this clone was seen a few times. The chain employs TRBV5-1 and TRBJ2-1; possibly TRBD2 for D (5 bases). V was shortened by 4 bases and J by 6 bases, with 5 bases between the two germline ends. This CDR3 is 11 amino acids long. The germline gives CDR1 SGHRS, CDR2 YFSETQ. CDR3 residues: CASSEGNEQFF. CDR3 in DNA: TGCGCCAGCAGCGAGGGCAATGAGCAGTTCTTC.

The gene calls are TRBV11-2 and TRBJ2-7, with D perhaps TRBD2 (6 bases). The length of the CDR3 is 13 residues. Deletions cut 5 bases from V and 3 bases from J, with 11 bases between. The germline gives CDR1 SGHAT, CDR2 FQNNGV. The CDR3 loop reads CASSAGLLYEQYF. As DNA, the CDR3 is TGTGCCAGCAGCGCGGGACTCCTCTACGAGCAGTACTTC.

This clone was detected a few times. V gene TRBV7-2 combines with J gene TRBJ2-5; TRBD2 matches 11 bases. The CDR3 runs 17 residues. The J segment lost 5 bases and the V segment lost 4 bases, leaving 12 bases of the junction unmatched. The germline CDR1 and CDR2 sequences are SGHTA and FQGNSA. This chain's CDR3 is CASSSGRVAGGKETQYF. CDR3 DNA sequence: TGTGCCAGCAGCTCCGGGCGGGTAGCGGGAGGGAAGGAGACCCAGTACTTC.

In regard to this clone: Additional DNA sequences in this sample encode the identical CDR3. The rearrangement joins TRBV3-1 (or the pseudogene TRBV3-2) to TRBJ2-7; D may be TRBD1 (6 bases). The germline CDR1 and CDR2 sequences are LGHDT and YNNKEL (reference sequence). V lost 4 bases and J 6 bases, leaving 7 bases between the germline ends. CDR3 length: 11 amino acids. The CDR3 spells CASSLQGEQYF. The CDR3 DNA reads as TGTGCCAGCAGCCTACAGGGCGAGCAGTACTTC.

CDR3 sequence reads: CASSQHRGPVNTEAFF. The CDR3 DNA is TGTGCCAGCAGCCAACACAGGGGACCGGTGAACACTGAAGCTTTCTTT. This chain joins TRBV3-1 (or the pseudogene TRBV3-2) and TRBJ1-1; 7 bases are a match to TRBD1. Germline-derived CDR1 and CDR2 are LGHDT and YNNKEL (reference sequence). Unmatched junction bases numbered 6, after V lost 2 bases and J lost 0 bases. The CDR3 has 16 amino acids.

This chain uses TRBV18 with TRBJ2-1; TRBD2 aligns across 10 bases. V lost 6 bases to trimming and J lost 6 bases; unmatched junction nucleotides: 8. The germline V gene has CDR1 KGHSH and CDR2 LQKENI. The CDR3 spans 15 residues. Written as DNA, the CDR3 is TGTGCCAGCTCTCCCCTAGCGGGAGAATCCAATGAGCAGTTCTTC. Translated: CASSPLAGESNEQFF. Complete variable domain (other parts from reference TRBV18 and TRBJ2-1): NAGVMQNPRHLVRRRGQEARLRCSPMKGHSHVYWYRQLPEEGLKFMVYLQKENIIDESGMPKERFSAEFPKEGPSILRIQQVVRGDSAAYFCASSPLAGESNEQFFGPGTRLTVL.

The chain is built from TRBV6-1 and TRBJ1-4; D gene ambiguous. V lost 1 base and J lost 5, with 11 bases in between. This CDR3 has 15 amino acids. From germline, CDR1 is MNHNS and CDR2 SASEGT. The CDR3 sequence: CASSEVAGLNEKLFF. The CDR3 coding sequence is TGTGCCAGCAGTGAAGTAGCGGGTTTAAATGAAAAACTGTTTTTT.

The J gene is TRBJ2-5, the V gene TRBV5-1; 15 nucleotides match TRBD2. Germline trimming cut 4 bases from V and 5 bases from J; bases unmatched to any gene: 9. Germline V gene lookup returns CDR1 SGHRS and CDR2 YFSETQ. The CDR3 totals 17 residues. The CDR3 bases are TGCGCCAGCAGCCTACTAGGACTAGCGGGAGGGGGGGAGACCCAGTACTTC. It translates to CASSLLGLAGGGETQYF.

Note on this clone: Additional DNA sequences in this sample encode the identical CDR3. This chain links TRBV7-8 with TRBJ2-7; a possible D gene is TRBD2 (5 bases). Germline V CDR1 and CDR2: SGHVS, FQNEAQ. The CDR3 is 13 amino acids. The V gene lost 1 base and the J gene lost 4 bases, with 8 bases spanning the gap. The CDR3 nucleotides read TGTGCCAGCAGCTTAGTGGGCGGGTACGAGCAGTACTTC. The encoded protein is CASSLVGGYEQYF. Combining the CDR3 with reference TRBV7-8 and TRBJ2-7 gives the whole variable domain GAGVSQSPRYKVAKRGQDVALRCDPISGHVSLFWYQQALGQGPEFLTYFQNEAQLDKSGLPSDRFFAERPEGSVSTLKIQRTQQEDSAVYLCASSLVGGYEQYFGPGTRLTVT.

The chain combines TRBV6-4 with TRBJ1-1; 12 bases are shared with TRBD1. Trimming at V came to 6 bases and at J to 2 bases, leaving 4 bases not matched to a gene. In germline, CDR1 is MRHNA, CDR2 SNTAGT. The CDR3 is 15 amino acids. CDR3 sequence: CASRGQGARNTEAFF. The CDR3 DNA follows: TGTGCCAGCAGGGGACAGGGGGCGCGAAACACTGAAGCTTTCTTT.

The V gene is TRBV6-6, the J gene TRBJ2-7; 7 positions match TRBD1. This CDR3 region has 14 residues. From germline, CDR1 is MNHNY and CDR2 SVGAGI (reference sequence). V trimming: 5 bases; J trimming: 8 bases; junction bases outside the gene matches: 12. CDR3 nucleotides: TGTGCCAGCAGTAAGCCGACAGGGCCGGGCAAGCAGTACTTC. As protein: CASSKPTGPGKQYF.